The sequence of this T cell receptor beta chain was determined in a study of T-cell reconstitution after alpha-beta-depleted transplantation in children. A TCRbeta library incorporating unique molecular identifiers was prepared. TCRdb fed the PCR reads into MiXCR, producing one record per CDR3 protein. The sample includes about 610,000 distinct CDR3 sequences, 10% of them seen just once. This clonotype was found many times. The receptor's source is a human donor who donated a stem cell graft to a child with acute myeloid leukemia. The source was PBMCs from the stem cell graft donor, collected from the stem cell graft.

CDR3 nucleotide sequence: TGTGCCAGCAGAGGGGACGTCTCACACCCCTACGAGCAGTACTTC. Translating it yields CASRGDVSHPYEQYF. The V gene is TRBV28, the J gene TRBJ2-7; D may match TRBD1 or TRBD2 (5 bases each). The germline V gene has CDR1 MDHEN and CDR2 SYDVKM. This CDR3 contains 15 residues. The V end was cut by 6 bases, the J end by 2 bases, with 17 bases between.